A selection of T cell receptor beta chains follows, all from one sample in a study of T cell repertoires in cytomegalovirus infection. A single record per CDR3 protein comes from TCRdb applying MiXCR to the reads. The sample records approximately 1,000,000 distinct CDR3 sequences, around a third being singletons. No antigen has been assigned to these receptors. The material was cultured CD8+ T cells from PBMCs, obtained from culture after CMV antigen stimulation. The receptors were gathered from a human donor in good health (CMV status not recorded). Some clones in this sample may be carry-over from other donors' samples. Each CDR3 is given with its conserved first and last residue. The order of the fields is D gene, J gene, clone size, V gene, CDR3 protein, CDR3 DNA. A D gene is named only where the DNA matches it firmly. Part of the rows lack a size; the others show once, few, many or a class for expanded clones.

d_gene: -
j_gene: TRBJ1-1
abundance: few
v_gene: TRBV12-5
CDR3aa: CASGLKDKNTEAFF
CDR3nt: TGTGCTAGTGGTTTAAAGGACAAGAACACTGAAGCTTTCTTT

d_gene: -
j_gene: TRBJ1-5
abundance: -
v_gene: TRBV15
CDR3aa: CATSTPGNSNRPQHF
CDR3nt: TGTGCCACCAGCACCCCGGGGAATAGCAATCGGCCCCAGCATTTT

d_gene: TRBD1
j_gene: TRBJ1-2
abundance: -
v_gene: TRBV19
CDR3aa: CASTRRTGRDYGYTF
CDR3nt: TGTGCCAGTACCAGAAGGACAGGTCGCGACTATGGCTACACCTTC

d_gene: -
j_gene: TRBJ1-1
abundance: -
v_gene: TRBV6-6
CDR3aa: CASSPGPVRFF
CDR3nt: TGTGCCAGCAGTCCGGGACCCGTAAGATTCTTT

d_gene: -
j_gene: TRBJ2-5
abundance: few
v_gene: TRBV7-9
CDR3aa: CASSPVQGLEETQYF
CDR3nt: TGTGCCAGCAGCCCAGTACAGGGTTTAGAAGAGACCCAGTACTTC

d_gene: -
j_gene: TRBJ2-5
abundance: -
v_gene: TRBV7-3
CDR3aa: CASSLVGWGRETQYF
CDR3nt: TGTGCCAGCAGCTTAGTAGGTTGGGGTCGGGAGACCCAGTACTTC

d_gene: -
j_gene: TRBJ1-5
abundance: few
v_gene: TRBV4-1
CDR3aa: CASSSFYTGNQPQHF
CDR3nt: TGCGCCAGCAGCTCCTTCTATACGGGAAATCAGCCCCAGCATTTT

d_gene: -
j_gene: TRBJ2-3
abundance: -
v_gene: TRBV6-1
CDR3aa: CASRGRHFAADTQYF
CDR3nt: TGTGCCAGCAGGGGCCGGCACTTCGCGGCAGATACGCAGTATTTT

d_gene: TRBD1
j_gene: TRBJ2-1
abundance: many
v_gene: TRBV6-5
CDR3aa: CASSYSWTGDYNEQFF
CDR3nt: TGTGCCAGCAGTTACTCCTGGACAGGGGATTACAATGAGCAGTTCTTC

d_gene: TRBD1
j_gene: TRBJ2-2
abundance: -
v_gene: TRBV12-3/TRBV12-4
CDR3aa: CASSPTGGVTGELFF
CDR3nt: TGTGCCAGCAGTCCGACAGGGGGGGTCACCGGGGAGCTGTTTTTT

d_gene: -
j_gene: TRBJ1-5
abundance: once
v_gene: TRBV6-5
CDR3aa: CASSHGNSNQPQHF
CDR3nt: TGTGCCAGCAGTCACGGGAACAGCAATCAGCCCCAGCATTTT

d_gene: -
j_gene: TRBJ1-2
abundance: many
v_gene: TRBV7-9
CDR3aa: CASSLLTTLYGYTF
CDR3nt: TGTGCCAGCAGCTTGTTGACAACCCTCTATGGCTACACCTTC

d_gene: TRBD1
j_gene: TRBJ1-1
abundance: -
v_gene: TRBV20-1
CDR3aa: CSAMTDRSISKAFF
CDR3nt: TGCAGTGCGATGACGGACAGGTCGATCTCTAAAGCTTTCTTT

d_gene: -
j_gene: TRBJ2-3
abundance: many
v_gene: TRBV7-6
CDR3aa: CASSLIPLSGAATDTQYF
CDR3nt: TGTGCCAGCAGCTTAATACCCCTCTCCGGGGCTGCCACAGATACGCAGTATTTT

d_gene: -
j_gene: TRBJ1-1
abundance: -
v_gene: TRBV6-8
CDR3aa: CASSFFGYMNTEAFF
CDR3nt: TGTGCCAGCAGTTTTTTCGGGTACATGAACACTGAAGCTTTCTTT

d_gene: -
j_gene: TRBJ2-2
abundance: -
v_gene: TRBV9
CDR3aa: CASNGGTGELFF
CDR3nt: TGTGCCAGCAACGGGGGCACCGGGGAGCTGTTTTTT

d_gene: -
j_gene: TRBJ1-2
abundance: -
v_gene: TRBV25-1
CDR3aa: CASSESAQAYGYTF
CDR3nt: TGTGCCAGCAGTGAATCGGCGCAGGCCTATGGCTACACCTTC

d_gene: TRBD2
j_gene: TRBJ2-5
abundance: few
v_gene: TRBV28
CDR3aa: CASRFVGGGSQETQYF
CDR3nt: TGTGCCAGCAGATTTGTGGGCGGGGGGTCCCAAGAGACCCAGTACTTC

d_gene: -
j_gene: TRBJ2-1
abundance: -
v_gene: TRBV24-1
CDR3aa: CATSEIGQYNEQFF
CDR3nt: TGTGCCACCAGTGAAATCGGACAGTACAATGAGCAGTTCTTC

d_gene: -
j_gene: TRBJ1-5
abundance: many
v_gene: TRBV7-8
CDR3aa: CASSEQGRNQPQHF
CDR3nt: TGTGCCAGCAGCGAACAGGGTCGGAATCAGCCCCAGCATTTT

d_gene: TRBD1
j_gene: TRBJ2-7
abundance: -
v_gene: TRBV12-3/TRBV12-4
CDR3aa: CASSLPGGAREQYF
CDR3nt: TGTGCCAGCAGTTTACCAGGGGGCGCTCGGGAGCAGTACTTC

d_gene: -
j_gene: TRBJ2-1
abundance: many
v_gene: TRBV12-3/TRBV12-4
CDR3aa: CASSVSRVEQFF
CDR3nt: TGTGCCAGCAGTGTCTCAAGGGTTGAGCAGTTCTTC

d_gene: -
j_gene: TRBJ2-3
abundance: -
v_gene: TRBV4-1
CDR3aa: CASSQARESSTDTQYF
CDR3nt: TGCGCCAGCAGCCAAGCTCGAGAATCTAGCACAGATACGCAGTATTTT

d_gene: -
j_gene: TRBJ1-3
abundance: many
v_gene: TRBV28
CDR3aa: CASSLEATGNTIYF
CDR3nt: TGTGCCAGCAGTTTAGAGGCAACCGGAAACACCATATATTTT

d_gene: TRBD2
j_gene: TRBJ2-2
abundance: -
v_gene: TRBV7-2
CDR3aa: CASSFSSGGNTGELFF
CDR3nt: TGTGCCAGCAGCTTTTCTAGCGGGGGAAACACCGGGGAGCTGTTTTTT

d_gene: -
j_gene: TRBJ2-1
abundance: -
v_gene: TRBV19
CDR3aa: CASSIRRDISNEQFF
CDR3nt: TGTGCCAGTAGTATAAGGCGGGATATATCCAATGAGCAGTTCTTC